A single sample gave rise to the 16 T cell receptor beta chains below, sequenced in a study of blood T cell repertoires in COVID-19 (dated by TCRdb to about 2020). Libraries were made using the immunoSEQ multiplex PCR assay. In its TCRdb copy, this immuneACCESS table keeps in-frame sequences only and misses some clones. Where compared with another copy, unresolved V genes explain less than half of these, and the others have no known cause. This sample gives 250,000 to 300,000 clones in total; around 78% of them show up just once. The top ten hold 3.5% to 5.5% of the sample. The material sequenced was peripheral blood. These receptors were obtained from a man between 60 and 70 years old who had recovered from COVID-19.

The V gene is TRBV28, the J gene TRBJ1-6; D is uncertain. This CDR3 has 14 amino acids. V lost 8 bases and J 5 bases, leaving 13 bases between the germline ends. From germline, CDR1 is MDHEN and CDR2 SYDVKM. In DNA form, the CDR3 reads TGTGCCAGCTGTACGGAGTCCCATAATTCACCCCTCCACTTT. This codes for CASCTESHNSPLHF.

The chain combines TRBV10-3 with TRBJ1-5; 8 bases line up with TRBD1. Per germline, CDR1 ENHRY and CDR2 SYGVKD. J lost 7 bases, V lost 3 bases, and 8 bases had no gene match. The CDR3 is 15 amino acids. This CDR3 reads CAISESTGARQPQHF. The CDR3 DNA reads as TGTGCCATCAGTGAATCGACAGGGGCAAGGCAGCCCCAGCATTTT.

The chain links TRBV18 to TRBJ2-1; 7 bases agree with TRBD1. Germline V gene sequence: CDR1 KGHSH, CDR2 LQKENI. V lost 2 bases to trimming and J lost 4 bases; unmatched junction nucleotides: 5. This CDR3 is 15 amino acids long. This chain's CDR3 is CASSPGQVVYNEQFF. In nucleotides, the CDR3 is TGTGCCAGCTCACCAGGACAGGTCGTTTACAATGAGCAGTTCTTC.

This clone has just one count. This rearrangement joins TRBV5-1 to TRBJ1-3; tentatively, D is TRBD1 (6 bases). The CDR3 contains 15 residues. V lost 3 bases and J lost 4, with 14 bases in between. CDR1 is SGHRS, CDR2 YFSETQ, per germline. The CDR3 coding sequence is TGCGCCAGCAGCTACGACAGGTCCTCGGGAAACACCATATATTTT. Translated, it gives CASSYDRSSGNTIYF. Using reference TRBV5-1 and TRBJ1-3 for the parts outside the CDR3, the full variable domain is KAGVTQTPRYLIKTRGQQVTLSCSPISGHRSVSWYQQTPGQGLQFLFEYFSETQRNKGNFPGRFSGRQFSNSRSEMNVSTLELGDSALYLCASSYDRSSGNTIYFGEGSWLTVV.

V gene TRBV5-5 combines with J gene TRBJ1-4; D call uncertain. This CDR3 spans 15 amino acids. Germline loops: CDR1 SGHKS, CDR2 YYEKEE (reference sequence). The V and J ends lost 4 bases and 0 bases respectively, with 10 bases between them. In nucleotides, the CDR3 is TGTGCCAGCAGCCCCGGAGGCACAACTAATGAAAAACTGTTTTTT. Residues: CASSPGGTTNEKLFF. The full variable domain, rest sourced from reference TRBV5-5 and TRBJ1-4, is DAGVTQSPTHLIKTRGQQVTLRCSPISGHKSVSWYQQVLGQGPQFIFQYYEKEERGRGNFPDRFSARQFPNYSSELNVNALLLGDSALYLCASSPGGTTNEKLFFGSGTQLSVL.

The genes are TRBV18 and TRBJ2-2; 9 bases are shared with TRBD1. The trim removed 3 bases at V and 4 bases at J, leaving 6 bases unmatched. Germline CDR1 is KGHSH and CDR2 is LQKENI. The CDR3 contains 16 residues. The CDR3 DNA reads TGTGCCAGCTCACCCCCCGGACAGGGGAGCACCGGGGAGCTGTTTTTT. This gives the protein CASSPPGQGSTGELFF.

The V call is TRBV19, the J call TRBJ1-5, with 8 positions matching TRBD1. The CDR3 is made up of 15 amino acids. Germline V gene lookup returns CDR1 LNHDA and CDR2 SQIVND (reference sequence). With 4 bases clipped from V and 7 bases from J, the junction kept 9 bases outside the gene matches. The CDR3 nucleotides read TGTGCCAGTAGTACCGGGACAGGTCCTGGGCAGCCCCAGCATTTT. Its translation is CASSTGTGPGQPQHF.

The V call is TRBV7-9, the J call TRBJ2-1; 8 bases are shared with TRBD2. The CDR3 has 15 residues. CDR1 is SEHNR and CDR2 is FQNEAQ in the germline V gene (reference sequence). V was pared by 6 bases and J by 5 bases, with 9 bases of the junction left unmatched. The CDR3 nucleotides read TGTGCCAGCAGAAATTTAGCGGGGACAAACAATGAGCAGTTCTTC. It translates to CASRNLAGTNNEQFF.

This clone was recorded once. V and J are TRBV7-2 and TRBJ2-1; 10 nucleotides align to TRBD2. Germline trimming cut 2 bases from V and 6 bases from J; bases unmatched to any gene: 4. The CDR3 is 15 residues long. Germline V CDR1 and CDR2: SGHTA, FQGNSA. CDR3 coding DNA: TGTGCCAGCAGCTTAAGGGGACTAGCGCGCAATGAGCAGTTCTTC. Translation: CASSLRGLARNEQFF.

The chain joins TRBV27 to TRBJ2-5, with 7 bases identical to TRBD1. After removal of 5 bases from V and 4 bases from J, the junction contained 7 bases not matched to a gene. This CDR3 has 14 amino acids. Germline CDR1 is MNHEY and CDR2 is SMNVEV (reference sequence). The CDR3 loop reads CASSPQGVRETQYF. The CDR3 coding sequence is TGTGCCAGCAGTCCTCAGGGGGTTCGAGAGACCCAGTACTTC.

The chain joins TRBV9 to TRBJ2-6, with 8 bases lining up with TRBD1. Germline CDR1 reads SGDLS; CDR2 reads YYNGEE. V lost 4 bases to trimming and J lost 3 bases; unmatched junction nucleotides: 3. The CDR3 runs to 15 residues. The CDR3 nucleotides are TGTGCCAGCAGCCGGACAGGGAATGGGGCCAACGTCCTGACTTTC. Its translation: CASSRTGNGANVLTF.

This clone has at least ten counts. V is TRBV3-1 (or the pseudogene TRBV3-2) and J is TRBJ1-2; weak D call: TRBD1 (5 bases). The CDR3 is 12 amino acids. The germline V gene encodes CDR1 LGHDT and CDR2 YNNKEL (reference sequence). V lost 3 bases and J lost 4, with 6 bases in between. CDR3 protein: CASSHDSYGYTF. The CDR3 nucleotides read TGTGCCAGCAGCCACGACAGCTATGGCTACACCTTC.

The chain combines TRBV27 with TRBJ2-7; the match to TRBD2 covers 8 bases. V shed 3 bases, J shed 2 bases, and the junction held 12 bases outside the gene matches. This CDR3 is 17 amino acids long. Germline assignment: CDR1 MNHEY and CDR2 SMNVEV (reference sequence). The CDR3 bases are TGTGCCAGCAGTTTTAGCCTAGCGGGTTCGGGACCCTACGAGCAGTACTTC. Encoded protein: CASSFSLAGSGPYEQYF.

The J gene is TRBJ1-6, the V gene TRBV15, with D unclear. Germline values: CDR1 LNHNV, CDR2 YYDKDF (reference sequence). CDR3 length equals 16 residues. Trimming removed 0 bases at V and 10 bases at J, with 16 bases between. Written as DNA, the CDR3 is TGTGCCACCAGCAGAGATCGCGGTCCCGCGGGGTCACCCCTCCACTTT. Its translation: CATSRDRGPAGSPLHF. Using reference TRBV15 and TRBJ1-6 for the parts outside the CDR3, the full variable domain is DAMVIQNPRYQVTQFGKPVTLSCSQTLNHNVMYWYQQKSSQAPKLLFHYYDKDFNNEADTPDNFQSRRPNTSFCFLDIRSPGLGDTAMYLCATSRDRGPAGSPLHFGNGTRLTVT.

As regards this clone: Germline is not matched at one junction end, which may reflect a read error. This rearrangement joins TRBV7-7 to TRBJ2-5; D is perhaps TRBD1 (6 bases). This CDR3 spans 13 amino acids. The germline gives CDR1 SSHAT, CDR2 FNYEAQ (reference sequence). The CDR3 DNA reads TGTGCTAGCAGCTCTGGACAGAAAGAGACCCAGTACTTC. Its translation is CASSSGQKETQYF.

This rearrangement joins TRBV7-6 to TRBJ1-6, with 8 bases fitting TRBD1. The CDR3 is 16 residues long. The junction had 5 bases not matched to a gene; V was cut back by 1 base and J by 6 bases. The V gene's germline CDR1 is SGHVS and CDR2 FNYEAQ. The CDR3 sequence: CASSLGGQGVNSPLHF. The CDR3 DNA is TGTGCCAGCAGCTTAGGAGGACAGGGAGTTAATTCACCCCTCCACTTT.